This T cell receptor beta chain was identified in a study of shared clonotypes between healthy human individuals. Study in general: Each donor contributed plates that comprised three CD4 naive, three CD4 memory, two CD8 naive and one CD8 memory. Notes on the study in general: Clonotypes which were not shared had lower generation probabilities than clonotypes that all four donors shared.

Assay execution took place at the deep level. The data were produced by immunoSEQ multiplex PCR, yet TCRdb's version contains in-frame clones alone and is incomplete. Of approximately 720,000 clones in the sample, roughly 70% were seen once. This clone was observed many times. What it recognizes is unknown. Material for sequencing was memory CD4+ T cells sorted from blood. As to subset: CD45RA-negative fraction. The receptor was isolated from a young woman in good health.

The CDR3 DNA sequence: TGTGCCAGCAGTGACGGACAGGCTGCCGGGGCCAACGTCCTGACTTTC. The encoded protein is CASSDGQAAGANVLTF. The rearrangement uses TRBV6-4 and TRBJ2-6; 7 bases agree with TRBD1. This CDR3 spans 16 amino acids. Germline lookup yields CDR1 MRHNA and CDR2 SNTAGT. V gave up 2 bases and J gave up 4 bases; unmatched junction bases: 5.